This passage covers 20 T cell receptor beta chains from one sample sequenced in a study of cytomegalovirus exposure and HLA in healthy donors. A multiplex PCR was run with 60 Vbeta primers and 13 Jbeta primers. Sequencing used immunoSEQ multiplex PCR; TCRdb keeps in-frame clones, though not all of them. The table has under 100,000 clones, around 80% seen once; the top ten hold 2% to 3%. What was sequenced was PBMCs. The receptors stem from a man aged 30 to 45 in good health and CMV-seronegative.

The chain joins TRBV2 to TRBJ2-7; D perhaps matches TRBD2 (5 bases). V was pared by 4 bases and J by 0 bases, with 16 bases between. Germline assignment: CDR1 SNHLY and CDR2 FYNNEI. The CDR3 spans 16 residues. The CDR3 DNA is TGTGCCAGCAGTGTATCATCCCTGAGGGTCTCCTACGAGCAGTACTTC. Its translation: CASSVSSLRVSYEQYF.

This clone has only one observation. The gene calls are TRBV30 and TRBJ2-7, with 11 bases identical to TRBD2. This CDR3 comprises 13 residues. Germline CDR1 is GTSNPN and CDR2 is SVGIG (reference sequence). Losses at the gene ends were 3 bases for V and 6 bases for J; bases not matched to a gene: 4. The CDR3 spells CAWRTSGAREQYF. The CDR3 DNA sequence: TGTGCCTGGAGGACTAGCGGGGCACGCGAGCAGTACTTC.

The chain has TRBV5-4 and TRBJ2-3; 7 nucleotides agree with TRBD1. J gave up 2 bases and V 0 bases, and 3 bases lay outside the gene matches. Germline V gene lookup returns CDR1 SGHNT and CDR2 YYREEE (reference sequence). This CDR3 is built from 15 residues. Here the CDR3 reads CASSLDRGYTDTQYF. In nucleotides, the CDR3 is TGTGCCAGCAGCTTGGACAGGGGATACACAGATACGCAGTATTTT.

The V gene is TRBV6-1, the J gene TRBJ1-1, with D possibly TRBD1 on 6 matching bases. The length of the CDR3 is 17 residues. Between the trimmed V and J ends, which lost 0 bases and 1 base, there was a span of 15 bases. Germline-derived CDR1 and CDR2 are MNHNS and SASEGT. The DNA of the CDR3 is TGTGCCAGCAGTGAAGCACTTACAGGGTTGGGGAACACTGAAGCTTTCTTT. Translating it yields CASSEALTGLGNTEAFF.

The rearrangement links TRBV7-8 to TRBJ2-7, with 12 bases that match TRBD1. Trimming took 5 bases from V and 6 from J; bases not matched to a gene: 8. Germline assignment: CDR1 SGHVS and CDR2 FQNEAQ. The CDR3 contains 15 residues. CDR3 sequence reads: CASSPTRDRGLEQYF. CDR3 sequence (DNA): TGTGCCAGCAGCCCGACCCGGGACAGGGGGCTCGAGCAGTACTTC.

The chain carries TRBV5-1 and TRBJ1-2; possibly TRBD1 for D (6 bases). This CDR3 region has 14 residues. CDR1 and CDR2 from the germline V gene are SGHRS and YFSETQ. V was clipped by 3 bases and J by 6 bases, with 15 bases between them. CDR3 in amino acids: CASSYGGAGDGYTF. CDR3 sequence (DNA): TGCGCCAGCAGCTATGGGGGGGCCGGGGATGGCTACACCTTC.

V gene TRBV28 combines with J gene TRBJ1-4; no firm D call. The CDR3 runs 13 residues. Deletions cut 2 bases from V and 11 bases from J, with 12 bases between. Germline V gene data show CDR1 as MDHEN and CDR2 as SYDVKM. Here the CDR3 reads CASSLDNPGKLFF. CDR3 in DNA: TGTGCCAGCAGTTTAGACAACCCTGGCAAACTGTTTTTT. The full variable domain, completed using reference TRBV28 and TRBJ1-4, is DVKVTQSSRYLVKRTGEKVFLECVQDMDHENMFWYRQDPGLGLRLIYFSYDVKMKEKGDIPEGYSVSREKKERFSLILESASTNQTSMYLCASSLDNPGKLFFGSGTQLSVL.

The chain couples TRBV4-3 to TRBJ2-2, with D perhaps TRBD2 (6 bases). The V end was cut by 1 base, the J end by 4 bases, with 19 bases between. CDR1 is LGHNA, CDR2 YSLEER, per germline. The CDR3 consists of 18 residues. CDR3 region: CASSQGFSGSGSTGELFF. As DNA, the CDR3 is TGCGCCAGCAGCCAAGGTTTCAGCGGGTCGGGTTCCACCGGGGAGCTGTTTTTT.

This clone was seen more than once but under ten times. This chain links TRBV4-3 with TRBJ2-3; a weak D match, TRBD2 (5 bases). The CDR3 sequence is 16 residues long. V lost 4 bases, J lost 0 bases, and 14 bases lay in between. CDR1 is LGHNA, CDR2 YSLEER, per germline. CDR3 DNA: TGCGCCAGCAGCCCAAACGAGGGTAGAAGCACAGATACGCAGTATTTT. This gives the protein CASSPNEGRSTDTQYF.

The chain couples TRBV5-1 to TRBJ2-5, with TRBD2 matching 9 bases. The J call may be wrong; the DNA end is better matched by TRBJ2-7. Per the germline V gene, CDR1 is SGHRS and CDR2 is YFSETQ. The CDR3 has 15 residues. For the CDR3, the DNA is TGCGCCAGCAGCACGGGACTAGCCGAATCCTACGAGCAGTACTTC. This translates into CASSTGLAESYEQYF.

V is TRBV5-6 and J is TRBJ1-2; a weak D match, TRBD1 (5 bases). The V gene lost 6 bases and the J gene lost 7 bases, with 13 bases spanning the gap. CDR3 size: 12 residues. Germline V lookup: CDR1 SGHDT, CDR2 YYEEEE. CDR3 region: CASTREAGGYTF. The CDR3 bases are TGTGCCAGCACCAGGGAGGCGGGTGGCTACACCTTC.

The chain links TRBV2 to TRBJ2-1; a possible D gene is TRBD2 (5 bases). The CDR3 extends over 11 amino acids. The V and J ends lost 5 bases and 7 bases respectively, with 6 bases between them. Germline assignment: CDR1 SNHLY and CDR2 FYNNEI. The CDR3 sequence: CASSPGNEQFF. CDR3 nucleotide sequence: TGTGCCAGCAGTCCGGGGAATGAGCAGTTCTTC.

The genes are TRBV19 and TRBJ2-5; 8 nucleotides line up with TRBD2. Per the germline V gene, CDR1 is LNHDA and CDR2 is SQIVND (reference sequence). CDR3 length: 13 amino acids. With 7 bases clipped from V and 4 bases from J, the junction kept 5 bases outside the gene matches. The DNA of the CDR3 is TGTGCCAGTAAGGGGCGGGGGGTAGAGACCCAGTACTTC. Protein: CASKGRGVETQYF.

The chain recombines TRBV28 with TRBJ2-4; 12 bases map to TRBD2. The J segment lost 6 bases and the V segment lost 5 bases, leaving 5 bases of the junction unmatched. Germline CDR1 MDHEN, CDR2 SYDVKM. The CDR3 contains 15 residues. The CDR3 here is CASSLGLAGLNIQYF. The DNA of the CDR3 is TGTGCCAGCAGTCTCGGACTAGCGGGGTTAAACATTCAGTACTTC.

In DNA form, the CDR3 reads TGTGCCAGCAGCGTCGACAGGGGAACTAATGAAAAACTGTTTTTT. This encodes CASSVDRGTNEKLFF. This chain joins TRBV9 and TRBJ1-4, with TRBD1 matching 8 bases. The CDR3 consists of 15 residues. Trimming took 2 bases from V and 1 from J; bases not matched to a gene: 1. Germline V gives CDR1 SGDLS, CDR2 YYNGEE.

This chain uses TRBV7-9 with TRBJ2-2; 9 bases line up with TRBD2. Germline-derived CDR1 and CDR2 are SEHNR and FQNEAQ (reference sequence). The CDR3 consists of 17 residues. With V trimmed by 3 bases and J by 1 base, 6 bases remained unmatched. CDR3 region: CASSFSGGHMNTGELFF. The CDR3 nucleotides are TGTGCCAGCAGCTTTAGCGGGGGCCATATGAACACCGGGGAGCTGTTTTTT.

This sequence joins TRBV4-2 and TRBJ2-1; TRBD1 matches at 11 bases. The CDR3 covers 16 residues. J was trimmed by 6 bases and V by 4 bases; bases with no gene match: 8. Germline values: CDR1 LGHNA, CDR2 YNFKEQ. CDR3: CASSLYGQGASNEQFF. The DNA of the CDR3 is TGTGCCAGCAGCCTCTATGGACAGGGGGCATCCAATGAGCAGTTCTTC.

The chain links TRBV10-3 to TRBJ2-1, with a tentative D call TRBD2 (5 bases). V shed 0 bases and J shed 5 bases, with 5 bases lying between them. The germline CDR1 and CDR2 sequences are ENHRY and SYGVKD. This CDR3 contains 13 residues. The CDR3 protein is CAISESRDNEQFF. For the CDR3, the DNA is TGTGCCATCAGTGAGTCGAGGGACAATGAGCAGTTCTTC.

The rearrangement links TRBV4-3 to TRBJ1-6; D is unresolved. Trimming stripped 0 bases from V and 13 bases from J, with 19 bases between. From germline, CDR1 is LGHNA and CDR2 YSLEER. CDR3 length: 16 amino acids. For the CDR3, the DNA is TGCGCCAGCAGCCAAGATGCGGCGGCCTCAGTTCTCCCCCTCCACTTT. Protein: CASSQDAAASVLPLHF.

The gene calls are TRBV5-1 and TRBJ2-1; D possibly corresponds to TRBD1 (5 bases). The V end lost 3 bases, the J end lost 8 bases, and 12 bases lay between the germline ends. Germline V gives CDR1 SGHRS, CDR2 YFSETQ. This CDR3 spans 13 amino acids. The CDR3 region is CASSSRQGDEQFF. The CDR3 bases are TGCGCCAGCAGCTCGCGGCAAGGGGATGAGCAGTTCTTC.